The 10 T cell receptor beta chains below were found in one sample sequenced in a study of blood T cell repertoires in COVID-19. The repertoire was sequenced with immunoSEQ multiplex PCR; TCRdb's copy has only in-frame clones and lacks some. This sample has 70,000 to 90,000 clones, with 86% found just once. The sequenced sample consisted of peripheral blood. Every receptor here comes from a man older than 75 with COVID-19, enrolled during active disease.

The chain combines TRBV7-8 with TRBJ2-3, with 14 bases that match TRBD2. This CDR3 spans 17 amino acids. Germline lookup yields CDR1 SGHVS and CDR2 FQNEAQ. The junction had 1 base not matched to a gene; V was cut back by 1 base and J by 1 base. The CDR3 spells CASSLEGLAGGTDTQYF. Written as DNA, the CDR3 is TGTGCCAGCAGCTTAGAGGGACTAGCGGGGGGCACAGATACGCAGTATTTT.

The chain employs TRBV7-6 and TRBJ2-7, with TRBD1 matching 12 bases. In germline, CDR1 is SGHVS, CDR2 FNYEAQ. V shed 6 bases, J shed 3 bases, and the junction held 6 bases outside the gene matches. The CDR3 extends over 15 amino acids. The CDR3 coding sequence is TGTGCCAGCAGACCCGGGACAGGGGGCTTCTACGAGCAGTACTTC. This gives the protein CASRPGTGGFYEQYF.

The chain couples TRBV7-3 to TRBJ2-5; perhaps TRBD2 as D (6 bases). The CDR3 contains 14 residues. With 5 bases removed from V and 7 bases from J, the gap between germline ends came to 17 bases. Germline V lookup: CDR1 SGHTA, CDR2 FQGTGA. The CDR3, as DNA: TGTGCCAGCAGCCCCGGGGGACTCGTGGCGACCCAGTACTTC. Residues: CASSPGGLVATQYF.

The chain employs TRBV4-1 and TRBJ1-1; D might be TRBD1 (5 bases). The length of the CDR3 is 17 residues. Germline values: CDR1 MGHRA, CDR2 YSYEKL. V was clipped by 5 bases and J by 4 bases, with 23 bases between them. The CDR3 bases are TGCGCCAGCAGCTCAAGACGCGGGATCAGGGATGGCACTGAAGCTTTCTTT. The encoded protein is CASSSRRGIRDGTEAFF.

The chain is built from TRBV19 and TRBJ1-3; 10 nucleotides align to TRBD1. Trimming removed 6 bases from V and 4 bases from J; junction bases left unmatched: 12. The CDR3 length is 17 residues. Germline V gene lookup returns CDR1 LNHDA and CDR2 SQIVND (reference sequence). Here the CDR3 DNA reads TGTGCCAGTAGACGGGAGGGGACAGGGGCGTCCGGAAACACCATATATTTT. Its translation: CASRREGTGASGNTIYF.

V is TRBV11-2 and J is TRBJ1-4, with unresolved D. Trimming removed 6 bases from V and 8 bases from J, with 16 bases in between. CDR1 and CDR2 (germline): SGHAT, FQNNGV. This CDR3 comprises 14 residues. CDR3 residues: CASRSAGKREKLFF. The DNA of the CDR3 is TGTGCCAGCAGGTCAGCGGGGAAGAGGGAAAAACTGTTTTTT.

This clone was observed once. CDR3 protein: CATREAGMNTEAFF. In DNA, the CDR3 is TGTGCCACTCGAGAGGCGGGAATGAACACTGAAGCTTTCTTT. The chain carries TRBV19 and TRBJ1-1, with D unresolved. Germline V gene sequence: CDR1 LNHDA, CDR2 SQIVND (reference sequence). Between the trimmed V and J ends, which lost 10 bases and 0 bases, there was a span of 15 bases. This CDR3 has 14 amino acids.

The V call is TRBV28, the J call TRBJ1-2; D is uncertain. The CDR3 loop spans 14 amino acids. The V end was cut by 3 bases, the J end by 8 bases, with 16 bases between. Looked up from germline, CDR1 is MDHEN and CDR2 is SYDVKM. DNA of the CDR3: TGTGCCAGCAGTTTGACACTCGCGTCGGGAGGCTACACCTTC. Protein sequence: CASSLTLASGGYTF.

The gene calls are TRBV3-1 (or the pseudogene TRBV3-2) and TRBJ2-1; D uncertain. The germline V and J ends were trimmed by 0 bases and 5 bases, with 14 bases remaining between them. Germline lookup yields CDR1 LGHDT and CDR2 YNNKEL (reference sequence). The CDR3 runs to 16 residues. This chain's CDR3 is CASSQEGRLRNNEQFF. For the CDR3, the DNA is TGTGCCAGCAGCCAAGAAGGTCGGTTGCGGAACAATGAGCAGTTCTTC.

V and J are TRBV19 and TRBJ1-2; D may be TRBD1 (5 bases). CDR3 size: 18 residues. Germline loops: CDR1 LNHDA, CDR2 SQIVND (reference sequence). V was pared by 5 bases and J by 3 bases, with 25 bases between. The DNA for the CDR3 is TGTGCCAGTAGTGCCCAGGTTTTTCAGAGGGGAGGAGACTATGGCTACACCTTC. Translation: CASSAQVFQRGGDYGYTF.